This TCR delta chain was observed in a study of γδ T cells in repeated Plasmodium falciparum infection. Unmatched junction bases numbered 24, after V lost 0 bases and J lost 6 bases. CDR3 size: 21 residues. CDR1 is GEAIGNYY and CDR2 is EKD in the germline V gene. Points on this clone: This DNA's translation and the protein TCRdb lists, from a much larger clone, do not match at residue 17, likely due to a read error; the protein shown is translated from the DNA.

TCRdb repeated clone calling on the multiplex PCR reads with CATT. The sample contains more than 70,000 delta-chain clones, roughly 0.98% of which appear only once. Bulk repertoires came from Vgamma9/Vdelta2+ or Vdelta2-negative gammadelta T cells flow-sorted from PBMC. This chain uses TRDV2 with TRDJ1; 10 nucleotides match TRDD3. The TCR was taken from a pool of human donors (malaria-infected and uninfected, not separated). The sequenced material came from gamma-delta T cells from blood. CDR3 sequence reads: CACDTITLLGDVETLTNKLIF. As DNA, the CDR3 is TGTGCCTGTGACACCATAACTCTACTGGGGGATGTTGAGACCCTGACCAATAAACTCATCTTT.